This entry lists 23 T cell receptor beta chains sequenced from one sample in a study of identical twins (dated by TCRdb to about 2016). The method was 5' RACE. The instrument was an Illumina HiSeq 2000. Through fastp at Q25 and MiXCR, TCRdb rebuilt clones from the public reads, retaining in-frame beta chains. Entries are consolidated by CDR3 protein sequence, retaining the most common genes and DNA. Present in this sample are 200,000 to 250,000 distinct CDR3 sequences, 6.5% of which were seen just once. Just over 14% of the sample belongs to the ten largest clones. The same data also went into a second study, on T cells expressing NK-cell markers.

The sample comprised CD8+ T cells sorted from blood. These receptors all stem from a woman aged 18-29 years in good health.

J is TRBJ2-5 and V is TRBV7-9; D gene unclear. V lost 0 bases, J lost 4 bases, and 9 bases lay in between. CDR3 size: 14 residues. The germline V gene has CDR1 SEHNR and CDR2 FQNEAQ (reference sequence). The CDR3 loop is CASSLAPGGETQYF. Written as DNA, the CDR3 is TGTGCCAGCAGCTTAGCCCCGGGTGGAGAGACCCAGTACTTC. Based on the CDR3 plus reference TRBV7-9 and TRBJ2-5, the full variable domain is DTGVSQNPRHKITKRGQNVTFRCDPISEHNRLYWYRQTLGQGPEFLTYFQNEAQLEKSRLLSDRFSAERPKGSFSTLEIQRTEQGDSAMYLCASSLAPGGETQYFGPGTRLLVL.

In this sample, this clonotype turned up a few times. V usage is TRBV4-3 and J usage is TRBJ2-3; 14 nucleotides line up with TRBD2. This CDR3 is built from 17 residues. CDR1 is LGHNA and CDR2 is YSLEER in the germline V gene. The V and J ends lost 3 bases and 4 bases, in that order; junction bases with no gene match: 6. This CDR3 is CASSHGTSGSGADTQYF. The DNA for the CDR3 is TGCGCCAGCAGCCACGGGACTAGCGGGAGTGGGGCAGATACGCAGTATTTT.

The J gene is TRBJ2-2, the V gene TRBV10-1; D ambiguous. Germline V gene data show CDR1 as WNHNN and CDR2 as SYGVQD (reference sequence). V shed 0 bases and J shed 7 bases, with 6 bases lying between them. The CDR3 consists of 13 residues. CDR3 nucleotides: TGCGCCAGCAGTGAGTCCACAGTCGGGGAGCTGTTTTTT. Translating gives CASSESTVGELFF.

The chain joins TRBV9 to TRBJ2-1; unclear D gene. V lost 0 bases to trimming and J lost 3 bases, with 13 bases between them. Germline lookup yields CDR1 SGDLS and CDR2 YYNGEE. The CDR3 loop spans 16 amino acids. The CDR3 region has the DNA TGTGCCAGCAGCGTAGGAGGAGACCCCTACTACAATGAGCAGTTCTTC. Translated: CASSVGGDPYYNEQFF.

This clonotype was observed a handful of times. The gene calls are TRBV12-3 or TRBV12-4 and TRBJ2-7; unclear D gene. With 2 bases removed from V and 7 bases from J, the gap between germline ends came to 12 bases. The CDR3 is 13 amino acids. The CDR3 sequence: CASSLITAQEQYF. CDR3 DNA sequence: TGTGCCAGCAGTTTAATCACTGCGCAGGAGCAGTACTTC.

This clonotype was recorded a few times. The rearrangement uses TRBV12-3 or TRBV12-4 and TRBJ1-1; D remains ambiguous. The V gene lost 8 bases and the J gene lost 7 bases, with 8 bases spanning the gap. The CDR3 extends over 10 amino acids. Here the CDR3 reads CASGTGEAFF. CDR3 coding DNA: TGTGCCAGCGGAACGGGTGAAGCTTTCTTT.

The chain recombines TRBV6-2 or TRBV6-3 with TRBJ2-1; unclear D gene. The V end was cut by 0 bases, the J end by 8 bases, with 14 bases between. CDR1 and CDR2 from the germline V gene are MNHEY and SVGEGT. The CDR3 is 15 amino acids. CDR3 sequence reads: CASSYSSIWVHEQFF. The CDR3 DNA reads as TGTGCCAGCAGTTACTCTAGCATTTGGGTCCATGAGCAGTTCTTC.

A few counts support this clonotype. The chain recombines TRBV19 with TRBJ1-2; D gene ambiguous. Germline CDR1 and CDR2: LNHDA and SQIVND (reference sequence). This CDR3 comprises 13 residues. Trimming removed 6 bases at V and 6 bases at J, with 14 bases between. In DNA form, the CDR3 reads TGTGCCAGTAGGGATTCAGCCTATGATGGCTACACCTTC. Its protein product is CASRDSAYDGYTF.

This clonotype was found a few times. The chain uses TRBV5-6 and TRBJ2-2; 12 bases match TRBD2. This CDR3 is 16 amino acids long. Trimming at V came to 3 bases and at J to 5 bases, leaving 5 bases not matched to a gene. Germline-derived CDR1 and CDR2 are SGHDT and YYEEEE. CDR3 region: CASSYGTSGYTGELFF. CDR3 DNA sequence: TGTGCCAGCAGCTACGGGACTAGCGGGTATACCGGGGAGCTGTTTTTT. The full variable domain, in which reference TRBV5-6 and TRBJ2-2 provide the parts outside the CDR3, is DAGVTQSPTHLIKTRGQQVTLRCSPKSGHDTVSWYQQALGQGPQFIFQYYEEEERQRGNFPDRFSGHQFPNYSSELNVNALLLGDSALYLCASSYGTSGYTGELFFGEGSRLTVL.

V usage is TRBV7-9 and J usage is TRBJ2-7; the D gene is possibly TRBD1 (6 bases). The V gene's germline CDR1 is SEHNR and CDR2 FQNEAQ (reference sequence). V lost 1 base, J lost 3 bases, and 13 bases lay in between. The CDR3 spans 15 residues. CDR3 bases: TGTGCCAGCAGCTTAGGGACAGCCGGCCTCTACGAGCAGTACTTC. Translation: CASSLGTAGLYEQYF.

This clonotype has a count of ten or more. This chain uses TRBV6-5 with TRBJ1-2, with a possible D match to TRBD1 (5 bases). CDR3 size: 13 residues. V was pared by 5 bases and J by 4 bases, with 11 bases between. CDR1 and CDR2 (germline): MNHEY, SVGAGI. The CDR3 is CASSTDSIYGYTF. The CDR3 DNA reads as TGTGCCAGCAGTACCGACAGCATCTATGGCTACACCTTC.

The DNA for the CDR3 is TGCAGTGCTGGCGGCCGCCGCGCAGGTGGCTACACCTTC. Its protein product is CSAGGRRAGGYTF. The J gene is TRBJ1-2, the V gene TRBV20-1, with no clear D. Per germline, CDR1 DFQATT and CDR2 SNEGSKA (reference sequence). CDR3 length: 13 residues. Trimming removed 5 bases at V and 7 bases at J, with 17 bases between.

This clonotype was detected once. One base away lies a much larger clone, so this may be a sequencing read error. The chain couples TRBV11-3 to TRBJ2-7, with 10 bases identical to TRBD1. Losses at the gene ends were 4 bases for V and 6 bases for J; bases not matched to a gene: 3. Germline assignment: CDR1 SGHNT and CDR2 YENEEA. The CDR3 is 13 amino acids. The CDR3 DNA reads TGTGCCAGCAGCTCCGGGACAGGGGCCGAGCAGTACTTC. Its protein is CASSSGTGAEQYF.

The J gene is TRBJ2-7, the V gene TRBV12-3 or TRBV12-4; TRBD2 might be the D (5 bases). This CDR3 is built from 14 residues. The V gene lost 3 bases and the J gene lost 5 bases, with 14 bases spanning the gap. In DNA, the CDR3 is TGTGCCAGCAGTTTTACTAGGGTGTTGGACGAGCAGTACTTC. This sequence encodes CASSFTRVLDEQYF.

This clonotype was counted between two and nine times. V and J are TRBV11-2 and TRBJ2-6, with no clear D. Per the germline V gene, CDR1 is SGHAT and CDR2 is FQNNGV. This CDR3 is built from 14 residues. Deletions cut 7 bases from V and 0 bases from J, with 7 bases between. CDR3 residues: CASNPHSGANVLTF. In DNA, the CDR3 is TGTGCCAGCAACCCCCACTCTGGGGCCAACGTCCTGACTTTC.

In the case of this clonotype: One junction end disagrees with the germline gene, perhaps due to a read error. The chain carries TRBV11-2 and TRBJ2-1; maybe TRBD2 (5 bases). In germline, CDR1 is SGHAT, CDR2 FQNNGV. CDR3 length equals 15 residues. DNA of the CDR3: TGTGCCAGCACCTTACTAGGTATCTCCTACAATGAGCAGTTCTTC. This translates into CASTLLGISYNEQFF.

This clonotype showed up many times. V and J are TRBV10-2 and TRBJ2-7; 12 bases fit TRBD2. Trimming cost V 2 bases and J 6 bases; bases outside gene matches: 2. In germline, CDR1 is WSHSY, CDR2 SAAADI. The CDR3 has 14 amino acids. The chain's CDR3 is CASSELLAGGEQYF. CDR3 bases: TGCGCCAGCAGTGAGCTACTAGCGGGAGGCGAGCAGTACTTC.

This clonotype was seen ten or more times. The V and J genes are TRBV3-1 and TRBJ2-2; 10 bases fit TRBD1. The junction had 20 bases not matched to a gene; V was cut back by 4 bases and J by 0 bases. The CDR3 contains 22 residues. From germline, CDR1 is LGHDT and CDR2 YNNKEL (reference sequence). CDR3 nucleotides: TGTGCCAGCAGCCCAGACCAACTCGGGACAGGGGCGCCTTACGCGAACACCGGGGAGCTGTTTTTT. It encodes CASSPDQLGTGAPYANTGELFF.

This clonotype was recorded many times. The V gene is TRBV29-1, the J gene TRBJ2-1, with D tentatively TRBD2 (5 bases). CDR1 is SQVTM, CDR2 ANQGSEA, per germline. This CDR3 has 14 residues. V was shortened by 6 bases and J by 5 bases, with 17 bases between the two germline ends. The CDR3 DNA sequence: TGCAGCGTGGGAAGCGGAAACAATAACAATGAGCAGTTCTTC. Its protein is CSVGSGNNNNEQFF.

V usage is TRBV30 and J usage is TRBJ2-1; TRBD2 matches 7 bases. Per the germline V gene, CDR1 is GTSNPN and CDR2 is SVGIG (reference sequence). The ends lost 2 bases at V and 2 bases at J; junction bases unmatched: 6. The CDR3 has 15 amino acids. CDR3 DNA: TGTGCCTGGAGTCCGGCTAGCGGCACCTACAATGAGCAGTTCTTC. This gives the protein CAWSPASGTYNEQFF.

This clonotype has only a few counts. The chain links TRBV14 to TRBJ2-2; D is ambiguous. The germline V gene encodes CDR1 SGHDN and CDR2 FVKESK. CDR3 length: 14 amino acids. The germline V and J ends were trimmed by 0 bases and 6 bases, with 8 bases remaining between them. For the CDR3, the DNA is TGTGCCAGCAGCCAAGAGTCGGGTGCCGGGGAGCTGTTTTTT. It specifies CASSQESGAGELFF.

This rearrangement joins TRBV2 to TRBJ2-7; D not resolved. The CDR3 consists of 13 residues. Trimming left V 4 bases short and J 2 bases short, with 9 bases between. The germline CDR1 and CDR2 sequences are SNHLY and FYNNEI. The CDR3, as DNA: TGTGCCAGCAGTGCTCCAGATCCCTACGAGCAGTACTTC. Translated: CASSAPDPYEQYF.

The table lists this clonotype with a few counts. The chain combines TRBV12-3 or TRBV12-4 with TRBJ1-5; TRBD1 is a possible D gene (5 bases). The V end lost 3 bases, the J end lost 2 bases, and 11 bases lay between the germline ends. This CDR3 has 15 amino acids. The CDR3: CASSFGGMGNQPQHF. In nucleotides, the CDR3 is TGTGCCAGCAGTTTCGGGGGAATGGGCAATCAGCCCCAGCATTTT.